The source of this T cell receptor (beta chain) is a study of blood T cell repertoires in COVID-19. Per the germline V gene, CDR1 is KGHDR and CDR2 is SFDVKD. The V gene lost 4 bases and the J gene lost 2 bases, with 11 bases spanning the gap. The CDR3 has 14 residues. Generated by immunoSEQ multiplex PCR, the TCRdb table keeps only in-frame clones and is missing some. Here the sample spans about 280,000 clones, around 86% being singletons. The TCR sequence derives from a woman aged 25 to 39 who had recovered from COVID-19. Sequencing was done on a sample of peripheral blood. This chain connects TRBV24-1 to TRBJ2-7; D ambiguous. The CDR3 DNA is TGTGCCACCAGTGACTACGCGACACCCTACGAGCAGTACTTC. It yields the protein CATSDYATPYEQYF.